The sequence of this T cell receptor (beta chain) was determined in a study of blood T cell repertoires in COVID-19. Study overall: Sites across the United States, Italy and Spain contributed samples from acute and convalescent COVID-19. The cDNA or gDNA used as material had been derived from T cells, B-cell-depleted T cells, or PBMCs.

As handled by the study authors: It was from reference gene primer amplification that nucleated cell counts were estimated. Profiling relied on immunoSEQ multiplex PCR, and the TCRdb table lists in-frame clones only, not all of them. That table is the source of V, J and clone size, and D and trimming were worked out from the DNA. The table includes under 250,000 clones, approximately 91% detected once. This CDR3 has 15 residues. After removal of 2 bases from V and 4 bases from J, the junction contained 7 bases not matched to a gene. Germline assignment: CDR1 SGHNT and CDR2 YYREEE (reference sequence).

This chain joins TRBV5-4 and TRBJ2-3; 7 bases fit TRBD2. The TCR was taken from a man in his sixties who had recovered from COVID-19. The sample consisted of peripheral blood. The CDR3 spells CASSFRLAGPDTQYF. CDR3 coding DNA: TGTGCCAGCAGCTTTCGACTAGCTGGGCCAGATACGCAGTATTTT.